The rows below give T cell receptor beta chains drawn from one sample of a study of T cells after yellow fever vaccination. TCRdb processed the 5' RACE reads anew with MiXCR; each CDR3 protein has one entry. The sample has about 85,000 distinct CDR3 sequences, 13% seen once; the top ten hold about 26%. The input for sequencing was CD8+ T cells not binding an NS4B(214-222) dextramer, sorted from PBMCs, taken about 20 days after the first yellow fever vaccination. The receptor set was obtained from a man aged 18 to 30 who received the YFV17D yellow fever vaccine. The CDR3 runs from the conserved cysteine through the conserved F or W. D genes are given only for firm matches. Clone size appears in some rows only: once, few, many, or a class for an expanded clone.

v_call	j_call	clone_size	d_call	cdr3_nt	cdr3_aa
TRBV27	TRBJ2-6	.	.	TGTGCCAGCAGTTTTTTGGGATTCTCTGGGGCCAACGTCCTGACTTTC	CASSFLGFSGANVLTF
TRBV4-1	TRBJ1-5	few	.	TGCGCCAGCAGCCAAGCGCCGTTCAATCAGCCCCAGCATTTT	CASSQAPFNQPQHF
TRBV12-3/TRBV12-4	TRBJ2-7	few	.	TGTGCCAGCAGTTTCGGGGGTCCGTGGGAGCAGTACTTC	CASSFGGPWEQYF
TRBV15	TRBJ2-7	.	.	TGTGCCACCAGCAGACCCGGGGACGGAACCTACGAGCAGTACTTC	CATSRPGDGTYEQYF
TRBV29-1	TRBJ2-5	many	.	TGCAGCGTGAGCCGCGGGGAGACCCAGTACTTC	CSVSRGETQYF
TRBV19	TRBJ2-1	.	TRBD1	TGTGCCAGTAGGCCGTCGGGACAGGGTGGGAATGAGCAGTTCTTC	CASRPSGQGGNEQFF
TRBV19	TRBJ2-7	.	TRBD1	TGTGCCACCCCCACCGGGGACAGGGTCTACGAGCAGTACTTC	CATPTGDRVYEQYF
TRBV12-3/TRBV12-4	TRBJ2-3	many	.	TGTGCCAGCAGACCGACAGGTTCTAGCACAGATACGCAGTATTTT	CASRPTGSSTDTQYF
TRBV15	TRBJ2-2	many	.	TGTGCCACCAGCAGAGAAGTAGGGCACACCGGGGAGCTGTTTTTT	CATSREVGHTGELFF
TRBV18	TRBJ2-1	.	TRBD2	TGTGCCAGCTCACCATTGACGGGGGGGATAAACAATGAGCAGTTCTTC	CASSPLTGGINNEQFF
TRBV7-6	TRBJ2-1	.	TRBD2	TGTGCCAGCAGCCCGCCGGGGCTAGCGGGGGGAAATGAGCAGTTCTTC	CASSPPGLAGGNEQFF
TRBV9	TRBJ2-1	.	TRBD2	TGTGCCAGCAGCGTAGCAGGGCGGGGGGGCCCCCAGTTCTTC	CASSVAGRGGPQFF
TRBV15	TRBJ1-1	few	.	TGTGCCACCAGCAGGTACAGGACTATGAACACTGAAGCTTTCTTT	CATSRYRTMNTEAFF
TRBV20-1	TRBJ1-1	many	.	TGCAGTGCCGCACGGAACACTGAAGCTTTCTTT	CSAARNTEAFF
TRBV12-3/TRBV12-4	TRBJ2-4	few	.	TGTGCCAGCAGTTTAAGGGGTTTGGTTCAGTACTTC	CASSLRGLVQYF
TRBV4-3	TRBJ2-7	.	TRBD2	TGCGCCAGCAGCCAAGTTTGGGCTGGACTAGCCGAGTTCGAGCAGTACTTC	CASSQVWAGLAEFEQYF
TRBV7-9	TRBJ2-7	few	.	TGTGCCAGCAGCTTAACGGGGGCTGAGTACGAGCAGTACTTC	CASSLTGAEYEQYF
TRBV21-1	TRBJ2-4	.	.	TGTGCCAGCAGCAAAAGGGGGTCTAGGCGAAAAAACATTCAGTACTTC	CASSKRGSRRKNIQYF
TRBV4-2	TRBJ2-1	few	.	TGTGCCAGCAGCCAAGTCAAACTGCCTTCCTACAATGAGCAGTTCTTC	CASSQVKLPSYNEQFF
TRBV3-1	TRBJ2-1	.	TRBD2	TGTGCCAGCAGCCATGGACTAGCGGGGGGATACAATGAGCAGTTCTTC	CASSHGLAGGYNEQFF
TRBV6-2/TRBV6-3	TRBJ2-1	.	TRBD2	TGTGCCAGCACTCCCCTGGCGGGGGCCTACAATGAGCAGTTCTTC	CASTPLAGAYNEQFF
TRBV6-5	TRBJ2-7	.	TRBD2	TGTGCCAGCAGTTACGGAGCGGGACCCTACGAGCAGTACTTC	CASSYGAGPYEQYF
TRBV20-1	TRBJ2-1	many	.	TGCAGTGCTAGAGATGGACGGGGACCCTACAATGAGCAGTTCTTC	CSARDGRGPYNEQFF
TRBV28	TRBJ1-5	few	TRBD1	TGTGCCAGCAAGCGGGGAGGGGGCTGGGAGCCCCAGCATTTT	CASKRGGGWEPQHF
TRBV28	TRBJ1-5	few	.	TGTGCCAGCAGTCCGCTGGTTAAAACTAATCAGCCCCAGCATTTT	CASSPLVKTNQPQHF
TRBV28	TRBJ1-1	once	.	TGTGCCAGCAGTCCCGAGACAGACCAATTGAACACTGAAGCTTTCTTT	CASSPETDQLNTEAFF
TRBV12-3/TRBV12-4	TRBJ1-2	.	.	TGTGCCAGCAGTTTAGGGGGGCCGAGCGGCTACACCTTC	CASSLGGPSGYTF